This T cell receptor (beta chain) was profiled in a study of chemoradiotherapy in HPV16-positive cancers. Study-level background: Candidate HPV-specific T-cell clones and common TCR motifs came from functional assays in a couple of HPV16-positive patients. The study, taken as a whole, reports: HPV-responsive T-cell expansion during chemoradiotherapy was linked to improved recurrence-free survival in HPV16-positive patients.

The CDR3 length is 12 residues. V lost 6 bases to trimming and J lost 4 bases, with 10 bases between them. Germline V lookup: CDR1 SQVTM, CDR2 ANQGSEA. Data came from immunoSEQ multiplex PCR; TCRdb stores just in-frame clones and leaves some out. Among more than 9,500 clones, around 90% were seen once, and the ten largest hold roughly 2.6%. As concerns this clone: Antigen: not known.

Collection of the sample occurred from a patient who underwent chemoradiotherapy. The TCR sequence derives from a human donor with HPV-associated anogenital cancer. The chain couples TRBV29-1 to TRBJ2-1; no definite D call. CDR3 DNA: TGCAGCGTCCGACCCCTTTACAATGAGCAGTTCTTC. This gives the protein CSVRPLYNEQFF.